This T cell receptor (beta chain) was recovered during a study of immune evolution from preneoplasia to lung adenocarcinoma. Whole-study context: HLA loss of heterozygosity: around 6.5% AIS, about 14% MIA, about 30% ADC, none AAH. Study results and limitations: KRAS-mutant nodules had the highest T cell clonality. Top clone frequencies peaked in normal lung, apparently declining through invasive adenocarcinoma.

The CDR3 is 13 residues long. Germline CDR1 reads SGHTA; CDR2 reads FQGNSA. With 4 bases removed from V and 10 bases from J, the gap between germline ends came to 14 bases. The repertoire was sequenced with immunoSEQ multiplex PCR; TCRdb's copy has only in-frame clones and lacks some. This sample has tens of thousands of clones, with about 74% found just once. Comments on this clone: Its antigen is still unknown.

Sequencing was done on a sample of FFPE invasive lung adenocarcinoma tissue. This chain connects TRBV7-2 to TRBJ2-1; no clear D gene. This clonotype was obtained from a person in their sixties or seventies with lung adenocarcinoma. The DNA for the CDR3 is TGTGCCAGCAGCTCGCCGTCTCTACGGGAGCAGTTCTTC. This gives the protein CASSSPSLREQFF.